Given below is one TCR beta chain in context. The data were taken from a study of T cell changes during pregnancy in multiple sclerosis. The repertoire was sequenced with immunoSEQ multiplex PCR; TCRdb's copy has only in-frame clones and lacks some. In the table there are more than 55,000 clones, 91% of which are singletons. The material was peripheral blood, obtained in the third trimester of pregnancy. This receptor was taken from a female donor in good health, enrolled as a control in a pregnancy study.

CDR3 protein: CASSSGGTSYEQYF. In DNA form, the CDR3 reads TGTGCCAGCAGCTCCGGAGGAACCTCCTACGAGCAGTACTTC. The rearrangement uses TRBV7-2 and TRBJ2-7, with a weak D call TRBD2 (5 bases). Germline V gene lookup returns CDR1 SGHTA and CDR2 FQGNSA. Trimming took 4 bases from V and 0 from J, leaving 10 bases between them. This CDR3 region has 14 residues.